Below are 17 T cell receptor beta chains sequenced from a single sample in a study of T cells in Graves' hyperthyroidism and ophthalmopathy. The TCR beta CDR3 regions underwent amplification using RNA transcripts as the source. HTBI primers were the set used in a first-round RT-PCR of the TCR CDR3. TCRdb reanalysed the multiplex PCR reads using MiXCR and keeps one entry per CDR3 protein. This sample carries hundreds of thousands of distinct CDR3 sequences, around 22% of them seen once, and the ten largest clones take 11%. The sequenced sample consisted of blood. The receptors were sampled from a woman in her 30s with Graves' ophthalmopathy.

The chain uses TRBV6-1 and TRBJ2-7; D uncertain. Germline CDR1 and CDR2: MNHNS and SASEGT. Trimming took off 0 bases at V and 3 bases at J, with 6 bases between the two ends. This CDR3 region has 13 residues. The CDR3 protein is CASSEAKDYEQYF. CDR3 DNA sequence: TGTGCCAGCAGTGAAGCCAAGGACTACGAGCAGTACTTC.

The chain uses TRBV7-9 and TRBJ2-7; the match to TRBD1 covers 10 bases. The trim removed 4 bases at V and 5 bases at J, leaving 8 bases unmatched. This CDR3 is 15 amino acids long. CDR1 and CDR2 from the germline V gene are SEHNR and FQNEAQ (reference sequence). The DNA for the CDR3 is TGTGCCAGCAGCTCAGACAGGGGGCGAAACCACGAGCAGTACTTC. Translated: CASSSDRGRNHEQYF.

This clonotype has at least ten counts. V and J are TRBV13 and TRBJ2-5; 11 bases map to TRBD1. V lost 5 bases and J lost 2; bases outside the gene matches: 1. Germline-derived CDR1 and CDR2 are PRHDT and FYEKMQ (reference sequence). This CDR3 is 14 amino acids long. In DNA, the CDR3 is TGTGCCAGCAGCGGACAGGGGGCACAAGAGACCCAGTACTTC. Translated, it gives CASSGQGAQETQYF.

This chain links TRBV6-1 with TRBJ1-5; 10 bases match TRBD1. The CDR3 is 14 amino acids. The V gene's germline CDR1 is MNHNS and CDR2 SASEGT. Trimming took 6 bases from V and 4 from J; bases not matched to a gene: 3. CDR3 residues: CASRGDRGNQPQHF. In nucleotides, the CDR3 is TGTGCCAGCAGGGGGGACAGGGGAAATCAGCCCCAGCATTTT.

This chain links TRBV6-4 with TRBJ1-1; a possible D gene is TRBD1 (6 bases). The CDR3 extends over 14 amino acids. V lost 5 bases and J lost 4, with 14 bases in between. Germline V gives CDR1 MRHNA, CDR2 SNTAGT. CDR3 DNA: TGTGCCAGCAGTCCAACGGAGGGGGGCACTGAAGCTTTCTTT. Translating gives CASSPTEGGTEAFF.

The J gene is TRBJ1-3, the V gene TRBV5-1; the D is unclear. V was pared by 1 base and J by 0 bases, with 11 bases between. The CDR3 spans 16 residues. Germline values: CDR1 SGHRS, CDR2 YFSETQ. In nucleotides, the CDR3 is TGCGCCAGCAGCTTGACTGGGCCCAGCTCTGGAAACACCATATATTTT. Protein: CASSLTGPSSGNTIYF.

This clonotype was observed a handful of times. The chain employs TRBV7-8 and TRBJ2-7; D unresolved. The CDR3 totals 11 residues. Germline lookup yields CDR1 SGHVS and CDR2 FQNEAQ. V lost 3 bases to trimming and J lost 7 bases, with 7 bases between them. The CDR3, as DNA: TGTGCCAGCAGCTTTTGGGGAGAGCAGTACTTC. It specifies CASSFWGEQYF.

This clonotype was detected many times. V is TRBV15 and J is TRBJ1-1; 8 bases match TRBD1. Per germline, CDR1 LNHNV and CDR2 YYDKDF (reference sequence). This CDR3 contains 15 residues. V trimming: 1 base; J trimming: 3 bases; junction bases outside the gene matches: 4. For the CDR3, the DNA is TGTGCCACCAGCAGAGTGAGACAGGGGCACACTGAAGCTTTCTTT. It translates to CATSRVRQGHTEAFF. Together with reference TRBV15 and TRBJ1-1, the CDR3 gives the full variable domain: DAMVIQNPRYQVTQFGKPVTLSCSQTLNHNVMYWYQQKSSQAPKLLFHYYDKDFNNEADTPDNFQSRRPNTSFCFLDIRSPGLGDTAMYLCATSRVRQGHTEAFFGQGTRLTVV.

This clonotype appeared a few times. This may stem from a read error, because a much larger clone lies one nucleotide away. The chain is built from TRBV19 and TRBJ2-5, with D perhaps matching TRBD1 or TRBD2 (5 bases each). CDR3 length equals 13 residues. Germline values: CDR1 LNHDA, CDR2 SQIVND (reference sequence). CDR3: CASRPGTEETKYF. The CDR3 DNA is TGTGCCAGTAGACCCGGGACGGAAGAGACCAAGTACTTC.

This clonotype was counted many times. The genes are TRBV18 and TRBJ2-7, with a possible D match to TRBD1 (5 bases). CDR1 is KGHSH and CDR2 is LQKENI in the germline V gene. The CDR3 consists of 15 residues. V was clipped by 0 bases and J by 7 bases, with 16 bases between them. For the CDR3, the DNA is TGTGCCAGCTCACCACCGGGTGGGGCGCGTCGGGAGCAGTACTTC. This translates into CASSPPGGARREQYF.

This clonotype was seen repeatedly, ten times or more. V usage is TRBV10-3 and J usage is TRBJ1-5, with 8 bases that match TRBD1. CDR1 ENHRY and CDR2 SYGVKD come from the germline V gene. Trimming took 0 bases from V and 6 from J; bases not matched to a gene: 7. The CDR3 runs 16 residues. The CDR3 DNA sequence: TGTGCCATCAGTGAGTCCCCTGGACAGGGAGGTCAGCCCCAGCATTTT. Translated, it gives CAISESPGQGGQPQHF.

This clonotype has just a few counts. V and J are TRBV6-5 and TRBJ2-5; TRBD2 agrees at 12 bases. The V gene's germline CDR1 is MNHEY and CDR2 SVGAGI. Trimming took 0 bases from V and 5 from J; bases not matched to a gene: 4. The CDR3 contains 16 residues. The DNA of the CDR3 is TGTGCCAGCAGTTACTCGACTAGCGGGGGCTCGGAGACCCAGTACTTC. It translates to CASSYSTSGGSETQYF.

This chain connects TRBV18 to TRBJ2-5; unclear D gene. Germline lookup yields CDR1 KGHSH and CDR2 LQKENI. The CDR3 runs 14 residues. Trimming took off 2 bases at V and 2 bases at J, with 9 bases between the two ends. The DNA of the CDR3 is TGTGCCAGCTCACCAGCGTCGAGGCAAGAGACCCAGTACTTC. Amino acids: CASSPASRQETQYF.

This clonotype has a handful of counts. Just one base apart from a much larger clone, this may be a read error. Since the CDR3 does not end with the conserved phenylalanine or tryptophan, this likely comes from a read error. The chain carries TRBV27 and TRBJ1-1; D call uncertain. In germline, CDR1 is MNHEY, CDR2 SMNVEV (reference sequence). The CDR3 consists of 12 residues. V gave up 5 bases and J gave up 4 bases, with 8 bases separating them. CDR3 loop: CASSRPGTEAFL. CDR3 bases: TGTGCCAGCAGTCGTCCAGGCACTGAAGCTTTCCTT.

The V call is TRBV7-8, the J call TRBJ2-2; D possibly corresponds to TRBD1 (6 bases). The CDR3 length is 15 residues. The V and J ends lost 7 bases and 4 bases respectively, with 16 bases between them. CDR1 is SGHVS and CDR2 is FQNEAQ in the germline V gene. CDR3 coding DNA: TGTGCCAGCACCCACAACCCCAGGGGCACCGGGGAGCTGTTTTTT. Translation: CASTHNPRGTGELFF.

This clonotype was found many times. This CDR3 is CASSQRRGGGELFF. CDR3 bases: TGCGCCAGCAGCCAAAGACGGGGCGGCGGGGAGCTGTTTTTT. The chain employs TRBV4-1 and TRBJ2-2; D may correspond to TRBD1 or TRBD2 (5 bases each). Germline CDR1 MGHRA, CDR2 YSYEKL. Trimming shortened V by 2 bases and J by 7 bases, and 11 bases separated the two germline ends. The CDR3 extends over 14 amino acids.

This clonotype was seen ten or more times. The J gene is TRBJ1-5, the V gene TRBV2; D gene uncertain. V lost 5 bases to trimming and J lost 7 bases, with 15 bases between them. This CDR3 is built from 14 residues. The V gene's germline CDR1 is SNHLY and CDR2 FYNNEI. CDR3 loop: CASSSWGERQPQHF. The CDR3 region has the DNA TGTGCCAGCAGTTCCTGGGGTGAGCGGCAGCCCCAGCATTTT. Using reference TRBV2 and TRBJ1-5 for the parts outside the CDR3, the full variable domain is EPEVTQTPSHQVTQMGQEVILRCVPISNHLYFYWYRQILGQKVEFLVSFYNNEISEKSEIFDDQFSVERPDGSNFTLKIRSTKLEDSAMYFCASSSWGERQPQHFGDGTRLSIL.